Below are 26 T cell receptor beta chains sequenced from a single sample in a study of blood T cell repertoires in COVID-19. Profiling relied on immunoSEQ multiplex PCR, and the TCRdb table lists in-frame clones only, not all of them. The profile shows 200,000 to 250,000 clones, approximately 90% of them singletons. The specimen was peripheral blood. These receptors all come from a man older than 75 with acute or convalescent COVID-19.

This chain uses TRBV9 with TRBJ2-5; the D gene is possibly TRBD2 (7 bases). The CDR3 totals 15 residues. Trimming took 0 bases from V and 4 from J, leaving 13 bases between them. Germline assignment: CDR1 SGDLS and CDR2 YYNGEE. This CDR3 is CASSVAGGGGETQYF. The CDR3 DNA sequence: TGTGCCAGCAGCGTAGCTGGGGGCGGGGGAGAGACCCAGTACTTC.

The J gene is TRBJ2-1, the V gene TRBV28; 7 bases match TRBD1. V dropped 2 bases and J dropped 4; count of bases not matched to a gene: 11. The germline CDR1 and CDR2 sequences are MDHEN and SYDVKM. CDR3 length: 17 amino acids. The chain's CDR3 is CASSLLPGQAAYNEQFF. The CDR3 nucleotides read TGTGCCAGCAGTTTACTCCCTGGACAGGCCGCGTACAATGAGCAGTTCTTC.

The chain recombines TRBV12-3 or TRBV12-4 with TRBJ2-1, with 7 bases lining up with TRBD1. CDR3 length equals 13 residues. After removal of 7 bases from V and 15 bases from J, the junction contained 15 bases not matched to a gene. CDR3 sequence: CASKNRDRAPRFF. The CDR3 coding sequence is TGTGCCAGCAAGAACCGGGACAGAGCCCCTAGGTTCTTC.

This chain links TRBV25-1 with TRBJ2-1; 8 bases align to TRBD1. V was clipped by 6 bases and J by 4 bases; unmatched bases: 8. Germline assignment: CDR1 MGHDK and CDR2 SYGVNS. This CDR3 is built from 15 residues. The CDR3 DNA reads TGTGCCAGCAGCCGGACAGGGACCTTTTACAATGAGCAGTTCTTC. It yields the protein CASSRTGTFYNEQFF.

This chain uses TRBV5-6 with TRBJ2-5; 9 bases are a match to TRBD2. Unmatched junction bases numbered 4, after V lost 2 bases and J lost 5 bases. Per the germline V gene, CDR1 is SGHDT and CDR2 is YYEEEE. CDR3 length: 14 amino acids. CDR3 in amino acids: CASSFSGSGETQYF. In DNA, the CDR3 is TGTGCCAGCAGCTTTAGCGGGAGCGGGGAGACCCAGTACTTC.

The V gene is TRBV4-3, the J gene TRBJ2-1; 10 bases are shared with TRBD2. The J segment lost 3 bases and the V segment lost 1 base, leaving 6 bases of the junction unmatched. This CDR3 is 17 amino acids long. CDR1 and CDR2 (germline): LGHNA, YSLEER. As DNA, the CDR3 is TGCGCCAGCAGCCAAGTGACTAGCGGGCACAACTACAATGAGCAGTTCTTC. Translating it yields CASSQVTSGHNYNEQFF.

The chain combines TRBV7-6 with TRBJ1-4, with D unresolved. The germline V gene encodes CDR1 SGHVS and CDR2 FNYEAQ. The V and J ends lost 0 bases and 8 bases respectively, with 16 bases between them. The CDR3 length is 16 residues. The DNA for the CDR3 is TGTGCCAGCAGCTTAGCTAGCCTCCCTCTCGGAGAAAAACTGTTTTTT. The encoded protein is CASSLASLPLGEKLFF.

This clone was counted a few times. J is TRBJ1-1 and V is TRBV25-1; TRBD1 aligns across 9 bases. Germline V gene sequence: CDR1 MGHDK, CDR2 SYGVNS. The CDR3 is made up of 13 amino acids. V trimming: 3 bases; J trimming: 6 bases; junction bases outside the gene matches: 2. The CDR3 reads CASSDRQGAEAFF. CDR3 nucleotide sequence: TGTGCCAGCAGTGATCGACAGGGGGCTGAAGCTTTCTTT. The whole variable domain, filled in from reference TRBV25-1 and TRBJ1-1, reads EADIYQTPRYLVIGTGKKITLECSQTMGHDKMYWYQQDPGMELHLIHYSYGVNSTEKGDLSSESTVSRIRTEHFPLTLESARPSHTSQYLCASSDRQGAEAFFGQGTRLTVV.

The V gene is TRBV6-5, the J gene TRBJ2-2; 12 bases are a match to TRBD2. This CDR3 comprises 15 residues. Looked up from germline, CDR1 is MNHEY and CDR2 is SVGAGI. J gave up 7 bases and V 6 bases, and 6 bases lay outside the gene matches. CDR3 protein: CASRGLAGGYGELFF. In DNA, the CDR3 is TGTGCCAGCAGGGGTCTAGCGGGAGGGTACGGGGAGCTGTTTTTT.

The sample holds a few counts of this clone. V is TRBV13 and J is TRBJ2-1; 8 nucleotides agree with TRBD2. From germline, CDR1 is PRHDT and CDR2 FYEKMQ (reference sequence). V trimming: 5 bases; J trimming: 7 bases; junction bases outside the gene matches: 13. The length of the CDR3 is 16 residues. CDR3 residues: CASSPRGGTRTNEQFF. The DNA for the CDR3 is TGTGCCAGCAGCCCTAGGGGCGGGACTAGAACGAATGAGCAGTTCTTC.

J is TRBJ2-1 and V is TRBV28, with 13 bases fitting TRBD2. The J segment lost 9 bases and the V segment lost 2 bases, leaving 10 bases of the junction unmatched. CDR1 and CDR2 (germline): MDHEN, SYDVKM. The CDR3 covers 17 residues. The CDR3 loop reads CASSLGVLAGGRGEQFF. The CDR3 DNA reads as TGTGCCAGCAGTTTAGGAGTACTAGCGGGAGGGAGAGGTGAGCAGTTCTTC.

The CDR3 DNA reads TGTGCCAGCAGTTACGCGGCGGGGAGCATCTCAGATACGCAGTATTTT. Protein: CASSYAAGSISDTQYF. The V gene is TRBV6-6, the J gene TRBJ2-3, with D possibly matching TRBD2 (6 bases). The V gene's germline CDR1 is MNHNY and CDR2 SVGAGI (reference sequence). With 2 bases removed from V and 4 bases from J, the gap between germline ends came to 16 bases. The CDR3 covers 16 residues.

In its sample, this clone was seen once. The chain couples TRBV29-1 to TRBJ1-1, with D possibly matching TRBD1 (5 bases). The germline gives CDR1 SQVTM, CDR2 ANQGSEA. Deletions cut 3 bases from V and 4 bases from J, with 12 bases between. The CDR3 loop spans 13 amino acids. The CDR3 loop is CSVDDGGTTEAFF. The CDR3 nucleotides read TGCAGCGTTGATGACGGGGGGACCACTGAAGCTTTCTTT.

The chain uses TRBV21-1 and TRBJ1-1; the table names TRBD1, a call not compared with the DNA. TRBV21-1 counts as a pseudogene. This CDR3 contains 14 residues. CDR3: CASTPGTGATEAFF. Written as DNA, the CDR3 is TGTGCCAGCACCCCAGGGACAGGGGCCACTGAAGCTTTCTTT.

A word on this clone: The junction shows a germline mismatch at one end, possibly a read error. The chain uses TRBV7-9 and TRBJ1-3, with D uncertain. Germline CDR1 SEHNR, CDR2 FQNEAQ (reference sequence). CDR3 size: 12 residues. The CDR3 DNA follows: TGTGCCAGCAGCTTGTCGGGGTTCGAGGAGGATTTT. As protein: CASSLSGFEEDF.

This chain links TRBV24-1 with TRBJ2-3; 9 positions agree with TRBD2. V lost 9 bases to trimming and J lost 4 bases; unmatched junction nucleotides: 7. The CDR3 is 14 residues long. CDR1 is KGHDR and CDR2 is SFDVKD in the germline V gene. CDR3 in DNA: TGTGCCACCGCGGGGGCGGGAGGGGCAGATACGCAGTATTTT. The encoded protein is CATAGAGGADTQYF.

The chain couples TRBV30 to TRBJ1-5; a weak D match, TRBD1 (6 bases). V dropped 2 bases and J dropped 7 bases, with 15 bases sitting between them. The germline CDR1 and CDR2 sequences are GTSNPN and SVGIG (reference sequence). The CDR3 covers 14 residues. This CDR3 reads CAWSWGQGKQPQHF. As DNA, the CDR3 is TGTGCCTGGAGTTGGGGGCAGGGAAAACAGCCCCAGCATTTT.

The chain links TRBV4-3 to TRBJ2-2, with 7 bases aligning to TRBD2. The length of the CDR3 is 17 residues. After removal of 0 bases from V and 4 bases from J, the junction contained 8 bases not matched to a gene. Looked up from germline, CDR1 is LGHNA and CDR2 is YSLEER. CDR3 residues: CASSQDSAGAGTGELFF. CDR3 nucleotides: TGCGCCAGCAGCCAAGATTCGGCGGGAGCGGGCACCGGGGAGCTGTTTTTT.

The V and J genes are TRBV7-2 and TRBJ1-6; tentative D call: TRBD1 (6 bases). There are 17 residues in the CDR3. Trimming removed 2 bases at V and 6 bases at J, with 17 bases between. Germline assignment: CDR1 SGHTA and CDR2 FQGNSA. The CDR3, as DNA: TGTGCCAGCAGCTTAAGGGGGGGAGATTCCATTAATTCACCCCTCCACTTT. Its translation: CASSLRGGDSINSPLHF. Combining the CDR3 with reference TRBV7-2 and TRBJ1-6 gives the whole variable domain GAGVSQSPSNKVTEKGKDVELRCDPISGHTALYWYRQSLGQGLEFLIYFQGNSAPDKSGLPSDRFSAERTGGSVSTLTIQRTQQEDSAVYLCASSLRGGDSINSPLHFGNGTRLTVT.

The chain couples TRBV18 to TRBJ2-5, with D unresolved. The V gene lost 2 bases and the J gene lost 1 base, with 8 bases spanning the gap. CDR1 and CDR2 (germline): KGHSH, LQKENI. The CDR3 loop spans 14 amino acids. CDR3 amino acids: CASSPTESQETQYF. DNA for the CDR3: TGTGCCAGCTCACCAACGGAGAGCCAAGAGACCCAGTACTTC.

The chain employs TRBV9 and TRBJ1-4; 9 bases map to TRBD1. With 2 bases clipped from V and 3 bases from J, the junction kept 5 bases outside the gene matches. Germline CDR1 reads SGDLS; CDR2 reads YYNGEE. The CDR3 sequence is 16 residues long. The DNA for the CDR3 is TGTGCCAGCAGCGTCCTCGGACAGGGGTCTAATGAAAAACTGTTTTTT. Translation gives CASSVLGQGSNEKLFF.

In its sample, this clone was seen once. V and J are TRBV6-5 and TRBJ1-6, with 10 bases matching TRBD1. Looked up from germline, CDR1 is MNHEY and CDR2 is SVGAGI. The CDR3 is 16 amino acids. V was pared by 2 bases and J by 9 bases, with 7 bases of the junction left unmatched. The CDR3 is CASSYGGTGVGSPLHF. CDR3 DNA: TGTGCCAGCAGTTACGGGGGGACAGGGGTCGGTTCACCCCTCCACTTT.

This clone was seen only a few times. The rearrangement links TRBV12-2 to TRBJ1-4. TRBV12-2 is a listed pseudogene. This CDR3 comprises 11 residues. CDR3 nucleotide sequence: TGTGCAAGTCGCTCGAATGAAAAACTGTTTTTT. The encoded protein is CASRSNEKLFF.

This clone appeared a single time. V and J are TRBV19 and TRBJ1-5; a weak D match, TRBD1 (6 bases). The CDR3 sequence is 17 residues long. Per germline, CDR1 LNHDA and CDR2 SQIVND (reference sequence). V shed 4 bases and J shed 0 bases, with 16 bases lying between them. CDR3 nucleotides: TGTGCCAGTAGTACCGGGCACCACAGGGATAGCAATCAGCCCCAGCATTTT. This gives the protein CASSTGHHRDSNQPQHF.

This clone came up a few times. The rearrangement joins TRBV5-1 to TRBJ2-3, with TRBD1 matching over 7 bases. V gave up 5 bases and J gave up 4 bases; unmatched junction bases: 4. The CDR3 runs 13 residues. Germline V lookup: CDR1 SGHRS, CDR2 YFSETQ. The CDR3 bases are TGCGCCAGCAGGACAGGGTCCCCAGATACGCAGTATTTT. Encoded protein: CASRTGSPDTQYF.

J is TRBJ2-5 and V is TRBV2; TRBD2 aligns across 9 bases. Germline CDR1 and CDR2: SNHLY and FYNNEI. Trimming at V came to 2 bases and at J to 5 bases, leaving 3 bases not matched to a gene. This CDR3 is 14 amino acids long. CDR3 loop: CASSESLAGETQYF. DNA for the CDR3: TGTGCCAGCAGTGAAAGTCTAGCGGGGGAGACCCAGTACTTC. Together with reference TRBV2 and TRBJ2-5, the CDR3 gives the full variable domain: EPEVTQTPSHQVTQMGQEVILRCVPISNHLYFYWYRQILGQKVEFLVSFYNNEISEKSEIFDDQFSVERPDGSNFTLKIRSTKLEDSAMYFCASSESLAGETQYFGPGTRLLVL.